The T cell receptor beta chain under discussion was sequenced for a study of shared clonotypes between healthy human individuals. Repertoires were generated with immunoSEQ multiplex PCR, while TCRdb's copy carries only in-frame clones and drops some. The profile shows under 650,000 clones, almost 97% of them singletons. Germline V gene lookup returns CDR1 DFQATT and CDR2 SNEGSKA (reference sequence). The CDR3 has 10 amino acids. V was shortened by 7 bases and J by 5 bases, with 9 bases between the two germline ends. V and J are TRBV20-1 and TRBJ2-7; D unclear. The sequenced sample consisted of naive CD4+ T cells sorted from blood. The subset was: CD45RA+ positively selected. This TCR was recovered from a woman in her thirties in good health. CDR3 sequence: CSGQSNEQYF. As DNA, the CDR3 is TGCAGTGGTCAATCTAACGAGCAGTACTTC.